This entry lists 20 T cell receptor beta chains sequenced from one sample in a study of tumor-infiltrating lymphocytes in primary liver carcinoma (TCRdb year 2017). Sequencing relied on an Illumina HiSeq 2500. TCRbeta-specific cDNA was reverse-transcribed from 500 ng total RNA using a constant-region primer and ProtoScript II reverse transcriptase. TCRbeta libraries were built with three nested multiplex PCR rounds, a slightly modified ARM-PCR procedure. Each of the first two PCR rounds ran for around 10 cycles using multiplex TRBV1-TRBV30 forward primers together with a Cbeta reverse primer. TCRdb reran the public reads through fastp at Q25 and MiXCR, keeping productive beta chains. Merged by CDR3 protein, the rows form single entries marked with the most common genes and DNA. The sample contains around 100,000 distinct CDR3 sequences, almost 70% of them found a single time. Jointly, the top ten make up roughly 10% of the sample.

Total RNA and DNA were co-extracted without cell sorting from approximately 22-30 mg of bulk tissue using the AllPrep DNA/RNA mini kit. The sample taken for sequencing was liver tumor tissue from sampling region 5. The sample's cell subset or site, from its label and the paper: tumor region T5, tumor centre. The receptors here all came from a woman in her sixties with primary liver carcinoma and hepatitis B virus infection.

Many counts were recorded for this clonotype. V and J are TRBV4-1 and TRBJ2-1, with D perhaps TRBD2 (7 bases). The CDR3 length is 16 residues. The ends were cut back, 4 bases at V and 3 bases at J, with 16 bases in the middle. Germline V gene sequence: CDR1 MGHRA, CDR2 YSYEKL. The CDR3 loop is CASSPRSGGFYNEQFF. The CDR3 region has the DNA TGCGCCAGCAGCCCCCGTTCGGGGGGCTTCTACAATGAGCAGTTCTTC.

On this clonotype itself: The conserved phenylalanine or tryptophan is not found at the CDR3 terminus, so this likely reflects a read error. The chain's CDR3 is CASSYLVGQGGTEAFS. CDR3 bases: TGTGCCAGCAGCTACTTAGTTGGGCAGGGTGGGACTGAGGCTTTCTCT. The chain combines TRBV11-3 with TRBJ1-1; perhaps TRBD1 as D (5 bases). The CDR3 has 16 amino acids. Germline V gene sequence: CDR1 SGHNT, CDR2 YENEEA.

As to this clonotype: No conserved phenylalanine or tryptophan ends this CDR3, so it is likely a read error. The chain joins TRBV30 to TRBJ2-4; TRBD2 agrees at 12 bases. CDR3 length: 20 residues. The germline V gene has CDR1 GTSNPN and CDR2 SVGIG (reference sequence). Written as DNA, the CDR3 is TGTGCCTGGAGTGTTCCACCGGGACTAGCGGGCACTCTAGCCAAAGACATTCAGTACTCC. Translation: CAWSVPPGLAGTLAKDIQYS.

As to this clonotype: A read error may account for a junction end that differs from germline. The rearrangement joins TRBV11-3 to TRBJ2-7; TRBD1 aligns across 9 bases. Germline CDR1 SGHNT, CDR2 YENEEA. This CDR3 comprises 15 residues. CDR3 in DNA: TGTACCAGCAGCCCCGGGACAGGGCGCAACTACGAGCAGTATTTC. Encoded protein: CTSSPGTGRNYEQYF.

Regarding this clonotype: Being one base from a much bigger clone, this may be a read error. The rearrangement uses TRBV12-3 or TRBV12-4 and TRBJ2-1; D is uncertain. CDR3 length equals 15 residues. The CDR3: CASSLRLELVNGQFF. The CDR3 region has the DNA TGTGCCAGCAGTTTAAGGCTGGAGCTAGTGAATGGGCAGTTCTTC.

With respect to this clonotype: The junction does not match germline at one end; this may be a read error. The genes are TRBV11-2 and TRBJ1-1, with a possible D match to TRBD1 (5 bases). The germline V gene has CDR1 SGHAT and CDR2 FQNNGV. This CDR3 has 14 residues. CDR3 DNA sequence: TGTACCAGCAGGTTCAGGGTTACGAACATTGAAGCGTTCTTT. It encodes CTSRFRVTNIEAFF.

V usage is TRBV7-9 and J usage is TRBJ1-1, with D perhaps matching TRBD1 (6 bases). V was pared by 9 bases and J by 2 bases, with 13 bases between. Germline V gives CDR1 SEHNR, CDR2 FQNEAQ (reference sequence). The CDR3 covers 13 residues. The DNA for the CDR3 is TGTGCCAGAAGCCTACAGGGTAACACTGAAGCTTTCTTT. This gives the protein CARSLQGNTEAFF.

Ten or more counts support this clonotype. The chain uses TRBV14 and TRBJ2-1, with TRBD1 matching over 7 bases. The ends lost 4 bases at V and 6 bases at J; junction bases unmatched: 9. Germline V CDR1 and CDR2: SGHDN, FVKESK. CDR3 length: 15 amino acids. CDR3 nucleotides: TGTGCCAGCAGCCCCCAGGGGGTGTGGGCCAATGAGCAGTTCTTC. Translating it yields CASSPQGVWANEQFF.

About this clonotype: One end of the junction fails to match germline, which may point to a read error. The chain uses TRBV11-2 and TRBJ2-1; D not certain. CDR1 and CDR2 from the germline V gene are SGHAT and FQNNGV. The CDR3 sequence is 17 residues long. Here the CDR3 reads CASSFTLLRSSYNKQFF. The DNA for the CDR3 is TGTGCTAGCAGCTTTACCCTACTGAGGAGCTCCTACAATAAGCAGTTCTTC.

This chain links TRBV6-1 with TRBJ1-1, with TRBD1 matching over 11 bases. CDR1 is MNHNS, CDR2 SASEGT, per germline. The CDR3 loop spans 15 amino acids. Trimming took 6 bases from V and 8 from J; bases not matched to a gene: 11. CDR3 sequence reads: CASSILGQGAAEAFF. The CDR3 nucleotides are TGTGCCAGCAGCATTTTAGGACAGGGGGCTGCCGAAGCTTTCTTT.

The V and J genes are TRBV29-1 and TRBJ2-3, with D possibly TRBD2 on 6 matching bases. V was trimmed by 6 bases and J by 3 bases, leaving 22 bases between them. The germline CDR1 and CDR2 sequences are SQVTM and ANQGSEA. The CDR3 covers 16 residues. The CDR3 DNA follows: TGCAGCGTCGGTAGCGGAAGTTCGGTATGGACAGATACGCAGTATTTT. This codes for CSVGSGSSVWTDTQYF.

There are many counts of this clonotype. The rearrangement joins TRBV30 to TRBJ2-1; 10 bases match TRBD2. The V segment lost 4 bases and the J segment 2 bases; nucleotides outside the gene matches: 8. CDR1 is GTSNPN and CDR2 is SVGIG in the germline V gene (reference sequence). The CDR3 is 16 amino acids. The chain's CDR3 is CAWTGHGTSAYNEQFF. Here the CDR3 DNA reads TGTGCCTGGACCGGCCACGGGACTAGCGCCTACAATGAGCAGTTCTTC.

Concerning this clonotype itself: The CDR3 does not end in the conserved phenylalanine or tryptophan, so this is likely a read error. V gene TRBV7-8 combines with J gene TRBJ2-7, with a weak D call TRBD1 (6 bases). The ends were cut back, 2 bases at V and 0 bases at J, with 11 bases in the middle. The CDR3 loop spans 15 amino acids. Germline lookup yields CDR1 SGHVS and CDR2 FQNEAQ. CDR3 amino acids: CASSLQGHSSYEQYL. The DNA of the CDR3 is TGTGCCAGCAGCTTACAGGGGCATAGCTCCTACGAGCAGTACCTT.

This clonotype is medium-sized in the sample. This chain uses TRBV11-1 with TRBJ2-1, with TRBD2 matching 8 bases. The CDR3 is made up of 15 amino acids. The junction had 12 bases not matched to a gene; V was cut back by 7 bases and J by 7 bases. Germline CDR1 reads SGHAT; CDR2 reads FQDESV (reference sequence). CDR3 sequence: CASTGPHIAGNEQFF. Written as DNA, the CDR3 is TGTGCCAGCACGGGCCCCCATATAGCGGGAAATGAGCAGTTCTTC.

The chain uses TRBV28 and TRBJ2-5, with D uncertain. V was pared by 5 bases and J by 4 bases, with 23 bases between. The CDR3 spans 17 residues. The germline V gene encodes CDR1 MDHEN and CDR2 SYDVKM. CDR3 sequence reads: CASSLQTRGDLRETQYF. The CDR3 nucleotides read TGTGCCAGCAGTCTGCAAACCAGAGGCGATCTCCGAGAGACCCAGTACTTC.

The V and J genes are TRBV11-2 and TRBJ1-2; D perhaps matches TRBD1 (6 bases). Trimming cost V 5 bases and J 9 bases, with 22 bases left between them. The CDR3 runs 15 residues. CDR1 and CDR2 from the germline V gene are SGHAT and FQNNGV. The CDR3 nucleotides read TGTGCCAGCAGCGTACGACAGGCTTCTTCGTATAGCTACACCTTC. This sequence encodes CASSVRQASSYSYTF.

V usage is TRBV11-1 and J usage is TRBJ2-2; D is undetermined. This CDR3 is built from 14 residues. Germline V gene lookup returns CDR1 SGHAT and CDR2 FQDESV (reference sequence). For the CDR3, the DNA is TGTGCTAGTAGACCGAGCCCTGACACCGGGGAGCTGTTTTTT. Protein: CASRPSPDTGELFF.

Points on this clonotype: The germline gene is not matched at one end of the junction; a read error may be the cause. V is TRBV12-3 or TRBV12-4 and J is TRBJ2-1; D might be TRBD2 (6 bases). The CDR3 is 14 residues long. CDR3 sequence: CASSLSGSYNGQFF. CDR3 bases: TGTGCCAGCAGCCTTAGCGGCTCCTACAATGGGCAGTTCTTC.

Note on this clonotype: This CDR3 fails to terminate in the conserved phenylalanine or tryptophan, so it likely reflects a read error. The rearrangement uses TRBV11-2 and TRBJ2-4; TRBD2 agrees at 10 bases. The length of the CDR3 is 17 residues. J lost 8 bases, V lost 5 bases, and 15 bases had no gene match. Germline V gene lookup returns CDR1 SGHAT and CDR2 FQNNGV. DNA for the CDR3: TGTGCCAGCAGCCCACGTAGGCTACTAAGCGGGAGGGACATTCAGTACTTA. Translating it yields CASSPRRLLSGRDIQYL.

The chain has TRBV28 and TRBJ2-7; 7 positions match TRBD1. With V trimmed by 7 bases and J by 5 bases, 11 bases remained unmatched. Germline CDR1 reads MDHEN; CDR2 reads SYDVKM. CDR3 length: 14 residues. CDR3 residues: CASTQRQGNHEQYF. CDR3 in DNA: TGTGCCAGCACTCAAAGACAGGGCAACCACGAGCAGTACTTC.